The sequence of this T cell receptor beta chain was determined in a study of shared clonotypes between healthy human individuals. Germline trimming cut 4 bases from V and 5 bases from J; bases unmatched to any gene: 6. Germline CDR1 SQVTM, CDR2 ANQGSEA. This CDR3 contains 15 residues. Profiled with immunoSEQ multiplex PCR; TCRdb holds only in-frame clones, not every one. The sample has over 950,000 clones; approximately 80% are singletons. A word on this clone: Other nucleotide sequences from this sample produce the same CDR3.

The sample consisted of memory CD4+ T cells from PBMCs. Subset denoted: CD45RA-negative fraction. The receptor's source is a man younger than 35 in good health. Some clones in this sample may be carry-over from other donors' samples. The chain recombines TRBV29-1 with TRBJ2-3; 13 bases are shared with TRBD2. This CDR3 is CSVGTSGSGGDTQYF. The CDR3 DNA is TGCAGCGTTGGGACTAGCGGGAGTGGTGGAGATACGCAGTATTTT.